This TCR beta chain was identified during a study of CD8 T cells in ankylosing spondylitis (dated by TCRdb to about 2017). About the study as a whole: T cell receptor beta repertoires were profiled in healthy donors and ankylosing spondylitis patients so that disease-linked TCR variants could be found. The full study cohort comprised about 23 ankylosing spondylitis patients and 110 or so healthy donors. Samples of peripheral blood were taken, and for ankylosing spondylitis patients, synovial fluid was collected as well. The research as a whole found: Some of the motif variants had been reported before in the synovial fluid and blood of reactive arthritis patients, a finding that suggests common disease-initiation mechanisms. The disease-linked clones were reported as significantly enriched in matched synovial fluid samples from ankylosing spondylitis patients. The disease-linked clones had a CD8+ phenotype and were found at relatively low frequencies in peripheral blood. A TCR beta motif of eight highly homologous amino acid variants appeared characteristic of blood from ankylosing spondylitis patients.

This clonotype was counted only a few times. Its specific antigen is unknown. No per-base quality is available; no much larger clone lies one base away. Reads for this sample came from an Illumina HiSeq 2500. Quantitative 5'-RACE with molecular barcodes was used to prepare TCR beta libraries. The original pipeline was this. Disease-linked TCR variants were identified with a new computational method built on a probabilistic model of VDJ rearrangement. TCRdb took the public reads, trimmed them with fastp at Q25, ran MiXCR for clone calling and kept in-frame beta chains. Entries that share a CDR3 protein sequence are merged under the most common genes and DNA. TCRdb's processing, not the authors', yielded these V and J calls. A total of 340,000 or so distinct CDR3 sequences appear in this sample, roughly 15% of them only once. The ten largest clones capture 0.9% to 1.2% of the sample. There are 15 amino acids in the CDR3, from cysteine to phenylalanine inclusive. Solely the CDR3 DNA is kept, with 45 bases framed from the first base. The CDR1 and CDR2 encoded by the germline V gene are MDHEN and SYDVKM. The junction shows trimming of 4 bases on V and 4 bases on J, and the gene matches do not reach 8 bases of it.

The source material was blood, either unsorted or a sorted T cell fraction (not recorded which). The TCR originated in a male donor with ankylosing spondylitis or in good health (not recorded which). This chain is built from TRBV28 and TRBJ1-2; TRBD1 fits 8 bases in the junction. The CDR3 protein is CASSSTGGDPYGYTF. In nucleotide form, the sequence is TGTGCCAGCAGTTCTACAGGGGGGGACCCCTATGGCTACACCTTC.